The 25 T cell receptor beta chains below were found in one sample sequenced in a study of blood T cell repertoires in COVID-19. The table came from immunoSEQ multiplex PCR; TCRdb's copy has only in-frame clones and leaves some out. The sample lists around 150,000 clones, roughly 90% seen once, with about 18% in the top ten. The specimen was peripheral blood. Every receptor here comes from a man between 60 and 75 years old with active or convalescent COVID-19.

The chain uses TRBV6-2 or TRBV6-3 and TRBJ1-2; D possibly corresponds to TRBD1 (5 bases). V lost 0 bases to trimming and J lost 9 bases, with 11 bases between them. The germline CDR1 and CDR2 sequences are MNHEY and SVGEGT. The CDR3 runs to 13 residues. The CDR3 DNA follows: TGTGCCAGCAGTTACTCGACGCAGGGAAGCTACACCTTC. It is translated as CASSYSTQGSYTF.

The rearrangement links TRBV11-2 to TRBJ1-2, with D unclear. The CDR3 totals 16 residues. Germline V gene data show CDR1 as SGHAT and CDR2 as FQNNGV. V shed 1 base and J shed 4 bases, with 16 bases lying between them. CDR3 coding DNA: TGTGCCAGCAGCTTAGTGACTGACGAGGATGGCTATGGCTACACCTTC. Its protein is CASSLVTDEDGYGYTF.

V usage is TRBV19 and J usage is TRBJ2-5; D call uncertain. Germline V CDR1 and CDR2: LNHDA, SQIVND (reference sequence). The V and J ends lost 3 bases and 1 base respectively, with 6 bases between them. The CDR3 loop spans 13 amino acids. CDR3 DNA: TGTGCCAGTAGTATTGCCAGCCAAGAGACCCAGTACTTC. It is translated as CASSIASQETQYF.

The chain combines TRBV18 with TRBJ1-2, with 10 bases aligning to TRBD1. The CDR3 runs to 14 residues. V was clipped by 3 bases and J by 8 bases; unmatched bases: 6. Germline lookup yields CDR1 KGHSH and CDR2 LQKENI. For the CDR3, the DNA is TGTGCCAGCTCACCGGGACAGGGGAAAATGGGCTACACCTTC. It is translated as CASSPGQGKMGYTF.

In DNA, the CDR3 is TGTGCCAGCAGTGAGACAGGGGTAGTGTACACTGAAGCTTTCTTT. It specifies CASSETGVVYTEAFF. The chain is built from TRBV2 and TRBJ1-1; 8 bases fit TRBD1. Per germline, CDR1 SNHLY and CDR2 FYNNEI. This CDR3 is 15 amino acids long. Germline trimming cut 3 bases from V and 3 bases from J; bases unmatched to any gene: 6.

This rearrangement joins TRBV19 to TRBJ1-2; 7 bases are shared with TRBD1. Trimming cost V 5 bases and J 5 bases; bases outside gene matches: 8. The CDR3 totals 14 residues. Germline lookup yields CDR1 LNHDA and CDR2 SQIVND (reference sequence). The CDR3 bases are TGTGCCAGTAGTGTTCCGGGACAGAAATATGGCTACACCTTC. Translating it yields CASSVPGQKYGYTF. Combining the CDR3 with reference TRBV19 and TRBJ1-2 gives the whole variable domain DGGITQSPKYLFRKEGQNVTLSCEQNLNHDAMYWYRQDPGQGLRLIYYSQIVNDFQKGDIAEGYSVSREKKESFPLTVTSAQKNPTAFYLCASSVPGQKYGYTFGSGTRLTVV.

V is TRBV19 and J is TRBJ2-7; TRBD1 matches at 11 bases. Germline CDR1 reads LNHDA; CDR2 reads SQIVND (reference sequence). J lost 8 bases, V lost 7 bases, and 10 bases had no gene match. This CDR3 has 14 amino acids. CDR3 in amino acids: CASTSSGTGGQQYF. The CDR3, as DNA: TGTGCCAGTACCTCTTCCGGGACAGGGGGGCAGCAGTACTTC.

The rearrangement links TRBV28 to TRBJ2-2; 12 bases match TRBD1. Germline V gives CDR1 MDHEN, CDR2 SYDVKM. With 5 bases clipped from V and 4 bases from J, the junction kept 5 bases outside the gene matches. This CDR3 is built from 16 residues. CDR3 protein: CASSLGTGGPTGELFF. The CDR3 DNA follows: TGTGCCAGCAGTCTAGGGACAGGGGGCCCCACCGGGGAGCTGTTTTTT.

V gene TRBV13 combines with J gene TRBJ1-1; D gene ambiguous. Trimming took off 3 bases at V and 0 bases at J, with 8 bases between the two ends. Per the germline V gene, CDR1 is PRHDT and CDR2 is FYEKMQ (reference sequence). The CDR3 has 14 residues. CDR3 DNA sequence: TGTGCCAGCAGCTTTCTTAGCCTGAACACTGAAGCTTTCTTT. Amino acid sequence: CASSFLSLNTEAFF.

The J gene is TRBJ2-2, the V gene TRBV10-2; D gene ambiguous. Per the germline V gene, CDR1 is WSHSY and CDR2 is SAAADI. The CDR3 sequence is 14 residues long. The V gene lost 10 bases and the J gene lost 3 bases, with 15 bases spanning the gap. The CDR3 region is CATRPKTDTGELFF. CDR3 nucleotides: TGCGCCACTCGTCCTAAAACGGACACCGGGGAGCTGTTTTTT.

The chain combines TRBV2 with TRBJ2-7; D unclear. The CDR3 runs 14 residues. CDR1 is SNHLY and CDR2 is FYNNEI in the germline V gene. Trimming removed 9 bases at V and 6 bases at J, with 21 bases between. The CDR3 bases are TGTGCCAGTCAAAAGTCTGTGACTGGTCTCGAGCAGTACTTC. Encoded protein: CASQKSVTGLEQYF.

The chain combines TRBV6-1 with TRBJ1-4; 8 nucleotides agree with TRBD1. The CDR3 spans 16 residues. Germline CDR1 is MNHNS and CDR2 is SASEGT. The V gene end was trimmed by 2 bases and the J gene end by 8 bases; junction bases not matched to a gene: 10. This CDR3 is CASSEPQGAVREKLFF. As DNA, the CDR3 is TGTGCCAGCAGTGAACCTCAGGGGGCGGTACGAGAAAAACTGTTTTTT.

V usage is TRBV27 and J usage is TRBJ2-5, with D tentatively TRBD2 (6 bases). The V gene's germline CDR1 is MNHEY and CDR2 SMNVEV (reference sequence). V was clipped by 5 bases and J by 4 bases, with 17 bases between them. The CDR3 loop spans 15 amino acids. In DNA, the CDR3 is TGTGCCAGCAGTCGGCTGACAGTGGGGGGAGAGACCCAGTACTTC. It specifies CASSRLTVGGETQYF.

In its sample, this clone was seen a few times. The J gene is TRBJ2-7, the V gene TRBV4-2, with D possibly matching TRBD2 (5 bases). The CDR3 consists of 14 residues. In germline, CDR1 is LGHNA, CDR2 YNFKEQ. V was clipped by 0 bases and J by 1 base, with 7 bases between them. The CDR3 spells CASSQDPGSYEQYF. The CDR3 DNA sequence: TGTGCCAGCAGCCAAGATCCGGGATCCTACGAGCAGTACTTC.

The chain carries TRBV4-1 and TRBJ2-5, with 7 nucleotides matching TRBD2. CDR3 length: 14 residues. Germline V lookup: CDR1 MGHRA, CDR2 YSYEKL. J was trimmed by 5 bases and V by 1 base; bases with no gene match: 4. The CDR3 bases are TGCGCCAGCAGCCAAGGGACTAGATGGGAGACCCAGTACTTC. Its translation is CASSQGTRWETQYF.

The CDR3 loop reads CASSRTTGGGYTF. The CDR3 nucleotides are TGTGCCAGCAGTCGGACTACAGGGGGCGGCTACACCTTC. The V call is TRBV12-3 or TRBV12-4, the J call TRBJ1-2, with 9 bases lining up with TRBD1. After removal of 5 bases from V and 8 bases from J, the junction contained 6 bases not matched to a gene. This CDR3 spans 13 amino acids.

This chain connects TRBV27 to TRBJ2-5; 8 bases are a match to TRBD2. Trimming at V came to 6 bases and at J to 5 bases, leaving 5 bases not matched to a gene. From germline, CDR1 is MNHEY and CDR2 SMNVEV (reference sequence). This CDR3 has 13 residues. In nucleotides, the CDR3 is TGTGCCAGCAGCCGGGGGGGCCGGGAGACCCAGTACTTC. Translating gives CASSRGGRETQYF.

CDR3 nucleotide sequence: TGCGCCAGCAGTCCAAGACTAGCGGGACATAACTGGCCGTACTTC. Translating it yields CASSPRLAGHNWPYF. The chain links TRBV10-1 to TRBJ2-7, with 11 bases fitting TRBD2. In germline, CDR1 is WNHNN, CDR2 SYGVQD (reference sequence). The CDR3 runs 15 residues. The J segment lost 12 bases and the V segment lost 5 bases, leaving 15 bases of the junction unmatched.

This clone was detected once. This chain links TRBV21-1 with TRBJ1-6. TRBV21-1 has pseudogene status. CDR3 length: 15 residues. The CDR3 DNA sequence: TGTGCCAGCAGCAAAGACGGGGATCCTAATTCACCCCTCCACTTT. It codes for CASSKDGDPNSPLHF.

J is TRBJ2-2 and V is TRBV29-1, with D perhaps matching TRBD1 (5 bases). Trimming left V 4 bases short and J 1 base short, with 19 bases between. CDR1 is SQVTM, CDR2 ANQGSEA, per germline. The CDR3 runs 17 residues. CDR3: CSVVEGVRTRNTGELFF. Written as DNA, the CDR3 is TGCAGCGTTGTTGAAGGGGTGCGAACCAGGAACACCGGGGAGCTGTTTTTT.

This chain links TRBV15 with TRBJ1-2, with D maybe TRBD1 (5 bases). CDR1 and CDR2 from the germline V gene are LNHNV and YYDKDF (reference sequence). V was pared by 5 bases and J by 5 bases, with 9 bases between. This CDR3 comprises 12 residues. CDR3 coding DNA: TGTGCCACCAGCGGTAACAGGTATGGCTACACCTTC. Amino acid sequence: CATSGNRYGYTF.

The genes are TRBV6-5 and TRBJ2-7, with D possibly being TRBD1 (5 bases). Germline CDR1 and CDR2: MNHEY and SVGAGI. The CDR3 has 15 amino acids. The germline V and J ends were trimmed by 1 base and 3 bases, with 13 bases remaining between them. This CDR3 reads CASSYYARAYYEQYF. As DNA, the CDR3 is TGTGCCAGCAGTTACTACGCCAGGGCCTACTACGAGCAGTACTTC.

This clone was detected only a few times. The chain carries TRBV5-6 and TRBJ2-7; maybe TRBD1 (6 bases). Between the trimmed V and J ends, which lost 4 bases and 2 bases, there was a span of 10 bases. CDR3 length equals 13 residues. CDR1 and CDR2 (germline): SGHDT, YYEEEE. The CDR3, as DNA: TGTGCCAGCAGCCGCAGACAGGCCTACGAGCAGTACTTC. This gives the protein CASSRRQAYEQYF.

The chain links TRBV10-3 to TRBJ1-2; no clear D gene. The CDR3 runs to 15 residues. Germline CDR1 is ENHRY and CDR2 is SYGVKD. Trimming took off 10 bases at V and 0 bases at J, with 18 bases between the two ends. The CDR3 region is CATGGSERANYGYTF. The DNA of the CDR3 is TGTGCCACCGGAGGGTCAGAGAGAGCTAACTATGGCTACACCTTC.

The chain employs TRBV5-1 and TRBJ2-6; D remains ambiguous. Trimming cost V 0 bases and J 0 bases, with 10 bases left between them. The germline V gene encodes CDR1 SGHRS and CDR2 YFSETQ. This CDR3 is built from 17 residues. The CDR3 region is CASSLGSSLSGANVLTF. CDR3 nucleotides: TGCGCCAGCAGCTTGGGTAGCTCCCTCTCTGGGGCCAACGTCCTGACTTTC.